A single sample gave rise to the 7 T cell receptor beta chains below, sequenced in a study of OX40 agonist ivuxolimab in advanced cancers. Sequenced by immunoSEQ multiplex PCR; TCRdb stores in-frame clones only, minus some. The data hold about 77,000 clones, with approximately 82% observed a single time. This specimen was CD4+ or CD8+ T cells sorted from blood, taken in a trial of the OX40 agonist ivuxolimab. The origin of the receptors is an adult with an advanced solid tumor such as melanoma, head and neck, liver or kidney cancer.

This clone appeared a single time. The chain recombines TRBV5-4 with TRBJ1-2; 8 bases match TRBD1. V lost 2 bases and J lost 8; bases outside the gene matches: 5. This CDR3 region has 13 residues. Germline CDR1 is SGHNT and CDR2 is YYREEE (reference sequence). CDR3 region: CASSFDDRGGYTF. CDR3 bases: TGTGCCAGCAGCTTTGATGACAGGGGCGGCTACACCTTC.

CDR3 sequence: CASSSKFLAGVRGTQYF. Here the CDR3 DNA reads TGTGCCAGCAGCTCTAAGTTTTTAGCGGGAGTGAGGGGGACCCAGTACTTC. The chain is built from TRBV11-2 and TRBJ2-5; 9 nucleotides align to TRBD2. Germline V gene lookup returns CDR1 SGHAT and CDR2 FQNNGV. This CDR3 has 17 amino acids. V shed 4 bases and J 7 bases; nucleotides not matched to a gene: 16.

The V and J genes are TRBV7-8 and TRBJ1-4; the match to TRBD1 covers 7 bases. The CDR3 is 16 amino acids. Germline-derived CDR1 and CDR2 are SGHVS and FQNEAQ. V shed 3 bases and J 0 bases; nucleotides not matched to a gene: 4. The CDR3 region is CASSLGQRATNEKLFF. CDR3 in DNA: TGTGCCAGCAGCTTGGGACAGCGAGCAACTAATGAAAAACTGTTTTTT.

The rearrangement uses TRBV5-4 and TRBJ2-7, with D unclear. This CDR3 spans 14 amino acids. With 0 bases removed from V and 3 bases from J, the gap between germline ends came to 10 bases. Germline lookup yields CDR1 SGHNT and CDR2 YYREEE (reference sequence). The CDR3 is CASSLAGLSYEQYF. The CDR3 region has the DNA TGTGCCAGCAGCTTGGCAGGCTTAAGCTACGAGCAGTACTTC.

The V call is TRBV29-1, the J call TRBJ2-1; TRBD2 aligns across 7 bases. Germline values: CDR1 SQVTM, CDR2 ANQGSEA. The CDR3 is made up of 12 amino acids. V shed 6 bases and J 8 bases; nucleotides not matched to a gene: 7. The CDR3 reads CSVGGSGDEQFF. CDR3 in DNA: TGCAGCGTCGGGGGGAGCGGAGATGAGCAGTTCTTC.

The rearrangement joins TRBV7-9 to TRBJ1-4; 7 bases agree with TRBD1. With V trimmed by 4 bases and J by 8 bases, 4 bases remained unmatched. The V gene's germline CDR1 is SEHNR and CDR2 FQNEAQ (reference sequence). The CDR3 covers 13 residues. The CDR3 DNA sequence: TGTGCCAGCAGCTCCGGGACAGTCGAAAAACTGTTTTTT. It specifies CASSSGTVEKLFF.

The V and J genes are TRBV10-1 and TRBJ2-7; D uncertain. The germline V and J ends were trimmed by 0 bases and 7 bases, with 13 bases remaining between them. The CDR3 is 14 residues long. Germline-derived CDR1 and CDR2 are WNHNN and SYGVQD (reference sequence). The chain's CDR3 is CASSESDSLREQYF. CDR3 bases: TGCGCCAGCAGTGAGTCGGATAGCTTGCGGGAGCAGTACTTC.